The T cell receptor (beta chain) described here comes from a study of blood T cell repertoires in COVID-19. The CDR3 has 15 residues. CDR1 and CDR2 from the germline V gene are SNHLY and FYNNEI. With 8 bases clipped from V and 5 bases from J, the junction kept 9 bases outside the gene matches. The assay was immunoSEQ multiplex PCR, and TCRdb's table has in-frame clones only and misses some. Of roughly 250,000 clones listed, roughly four fifths are singletons. Participants came from roughly 24 US areas, aged about 18 to 89 years. Assignments of participants to cohorts depended upon their own reported clinical history.

Sequenced sample: PBMCs or T cells enriched from blood (not recorded which). The TCR comes from a woman aged 35 to 49 who had been exposed to COVID-19. The chain is built from TRBV2 and TRBJ2-3, with 11 bases aligning to TRBD2. This CDR3 is CASRPTSGAGDTQYF. In DNA form, the CDR3 reads TGTGCCAGCCGACCGACTAGCGGGGCAGGAGATACGCAGTATTTT. The full variable domain, in which reference TRBV2 and TRBJ2-3 provide the parts outside the CDR3, is EPEVTQTPSHQVTQMGQEVILRCVPISNHLYFYWYRQILGQKVEFLVSFYNNEISEKSEIFDDQFSVERPDGSNFTLKIRSTKLEDSAMYFCASRPTSGAGDTQYFGPGTRLTVL.